Sequencing of this T cell receptor (beta chain) was carried out in a study of cytomegalovirus exposure and HLA in healthy donors. Study background: Within an early data release were roughly 90 million unique TCRs drawn from HLA-typed donors. Study results and limitations: TCR beta V segments were, for the most part, productive about 87% or about 30% of the time in an earlier analysis. It was taken for granted in presence/absence analyses that sequencing depth across donors was roughly uniform. What TCR beta sequences reportedly achieved was accurate prediction of HLA-A and HLA-B alleles in most subjects.

V was trimmed by 2 bases and J by 5 bases, leaving 10 bases between them. Germline-derived CDR1 and CDR2 are MNHEY and SVGAGI. The CDR3 runs 14 residues. Comments on this clone: The antigen is unknown.

The PCR made use of 60 Vbeta and 13 Jbeta primers. Here immunoSEQ multiplex PCR was the method, and the copy in TCRdb shows in-frame clones only, minus some. The data show 150,000 to 200,000 clones, 65% to 70% seen once. Source material: PBMCs. The chain joins TRBV6-5 to TRBJ2-1; maybe TRBD1 (5 bases). This clonotype originated in a man younger than 45 in good health and CMV-seropositive. In nucleotides, the CDR3 is TGTGCCAGCAGTTACGCGAGACAGAACAATGAGCAGTTCTTC. It codes for CASSYARQNNEQFF.